The 22 T cell receptor beta chains in this list originate from one sample, sequenced in a study of identical twins. TCRdb reanalysed the 5' RACE reads using MiXCR and keeps one entry per CDR3 protein. Of under 250,000 distinct CDR3 sequences in the sample, around 8% were seen once. The same specimen was also included in a second study, on yellow fever vaccine responses in identical twins.

Sequenced: memory (CD45RO+) T cells sorted from blood. Receptors were obtained from a woman between 18 and 29 years old in good health.

This clonotype was found a few times. The chain has TRBV5-1 and TRBJ2-1, with TRBD2 identical over 16 bases. This CDR3 has 18 residues. Per the germline V gene, CDR1 is SGHRS and CDR2 is YFSETQ. Trimming at V came to 2 bases and at J to 7 bases, leaving 9 bases not matched to a gene. The CDR3 protein is CASSFGTSGRANVNEQFF. CDR3 nucleotide sequence: TGCGCCAGCAGCTTCGGGACTAGCGGGAGGGCCAATGTAAATGAGCAGTTCTTC.

The rearrangement links TRBV4-1 to TRBJ1-1; possibly TRBD1 for D (6 bases). Germline-derived CDR1 and CDR2 are MGHRA and YSYEKL. V lost 1 base and J 8 bases, leaving 14 bases between the germline ends. The CDR3 sequence is 14 residues long. The CDR3 nucleotides read TGCGCCAGCAGCCAAGGGGAGAGGACAGCCGAAGCTTTCTTT. Its protein is CASSQGERTAEAFF.

This clonotype was seen more than once but under ten times. The chain employs TRBV24-1 and TRBJ2-7; possible D gene TRBD2, 5 bases. V lost 9 bases, J lost 5 bases, and 22 bases lay in between. This CDR3 has 15 residues. The germline V gene encodes CDR1 KGHDR and CDR2 SFDVKD. The DNA for the CDR3 is TGTGCCACCGCCCCGTCCCCGGGCGCCGGGGACGAGCAGTACTTC. This translates into CATAPSPGAGDEQYF.

The table lists this clonotype with many counts. This rearrangement joins TRBV6-5 to TRBJ2-2; 9 bases map to TRBD1. Germline V lookup: CDR1 MNHEY, CDR2 SVGAGI. The CDR3 runs 16 residues. J lost 6 bases, V lost 5 bases, and 10 bases had no gene match. CDR3 coding DNA: TGTGCCAGCAGTCACACCCCCGGGACAGGGCCCGGGGAGCTGTTTTTT. Protein: CASSHTPGTGPGELFF.

Many counts were recorded for this clonotype. V and J are TRBV5-1 and TRBJ1-1; TRBD1 matches at 9 bases. CDR3 length equals 14 residues. V gave up 5 bases and J gave up 4 bases; unmatched junction bases: 6. CDR1 and CDR2 (germline): SGHRS, YFSETQ. The CDR3 loop reads CASRTGGWTTEAFF. The CDR3 DNA is TGCGCCAGCAGAACAGGGGGCTGGACCACTGAAGCTTTCTTT.

The chain has TRBV29-1 and TRBJ2-7; TRBD2 matches at 12 bases. V lost 6 bases and J lost 4; bases outside the gene matches: 7. Looked up from germline, CDR1 is SQVTM and CDR2 is ANQGSEA. This CDR3 has 14 residues. This CDR3 reads CSVALGTSGYEQYF. In DNA form, the CDR3 reads TGCAGCGTGGCCCTAGGGACTAGCGGGTACGAGCAGTACTTC.

The V call is TRBV20-1, the J call TRBJ2-7, with 8 bases matching TRBD1. Germline-derived CDR1 and CDR2 are DFQATT and SNEGSKA (reference sequence). Trimming took 5 bases from V and 4 from J; bases not matched to a gene: 10. The CDR3 has 14 amino acids. CDR3 bases: TGCAGTGCTGGAGCCGGGACAGGAGGTTACGAGCAGTACTTC. Protein product: CSAGAGTGGYEQYF.

This clonotype was seen only a few times. The chain has TRBV9 and TRBJ1-1; D is unclear. CDR3 length: 13 amino acids. The V gene lost 3 bases and the J gene lost 4 bases, with 10 bases spanning the gap. From germline, CDR1 is SGDLS and CDR2 YYNGEE. In DNA, the CDR3 is TGTGCCAGCAGCGGAGGATATCGCACTGAAGCTTTCTTT. It codes for CASSGGYRTEAFF.

The V call is TRBV11-1, the J call TRBJ2-1; 8 bases agree with TRBD2. The germline gives CDR1 SGHAT, CDR2 FQDESV (reference sequence). The CDR3 has 16 residues. Trimming removed 5 bases from V and 0 bases from J; junction bases left unmatched: 6. DNA for the CDR3: TGTGCCAGCAGCCCCCTAGCGGGCAGCTCCTACAATGAGCAGTTCTTC. The encoded protein is CASSPLAGSSYNEQFF. The full variable domain, its missing parts supplied by reference TRBV11-1 and TRBJ2-1, is EAEVAQSPRYKITEKSQAVAFWCDPISGHATLYWYRQILGQGPELLVQFQDESVVDDSQLPKDRFSAERLKGVDSTLKIQPAELGDSAMYLCASSPLAGSSYNEQFFGPGTRLTVL.

This clonotype was observed many times. The CDR3 nucleotides read TGTGCCATCAGAAGGGGCTCGGGGTCAGGGGAGCTGTTTTTT. The encoded protein is CAIRRGSGSGELFF. V is TRBV10-3 and J is TRBJ2-2; D possibly uses TRBD1 or TRBD2 (5 bases each). Per germline, CDR1 ENHRY and CDR2 SYGVKD. V gave up 6 bases and J gave up 8 bases, with 16 bases separating them. This CDR3 region has 14 residues.

This clonotype was counted ten times or more. The chain joins TRBV7-9 to TRBJ1-1, with 12 bases fitting TRBD1. CDR3 length equals 17 residues. The J segment lost 4 bases and the V segment lost 2 bases, leaving 8 bases of the junction unmatched. Germline lookup yields CDR1 SEHNR and CDR2 FQNEAQ (reference sequence). CDR3 sequence (DNA): TGTGCCAGCAGCTTAATGGGGACAGGGGGCAAGAGCACTGAAGCTTTCTTT. This translates into CASSLMGTGGKSTEAFF. Looking up the rest from reference TRBV7-9 and TRBJ1-1 gives the full variable domain: DTGVSQNPRHKITKRGQNVTFRCDPISEHNRLYWYRQTLGQGPEFLTYFQNEAQLEKSRLLSDRFSAERPKGSFSTLEIQRTEQGDSAMYLCASSLMGTGGKSTEAFFGQGTRLTVV.

In DNA, the CDR3 is TGTGCCAGCAACCCGTGGGTCATAGGGCGGACCGGGGAGCTGTTTTTT. Protein product: CASNPWVIGRTGELFF. This chain connects TRBV12-3 or TRBV12-4 to TRBJ2-2; D ambiguous. Trimming removed 7 bases from V and 5 bases from J, with 20 bases in between. The CDR3 contains 16 residues.

The J gene is TRBJ2-1, the V gene TRBV4-1; 7 nucleotides match TRBD2. The V segment lost 4 bases and the J segment 6 bases; nucleotides outside the gene matches: 6. Germline CDR1 MGHRA, CDR2 YSYEKL. The CDR3 contains 14 residues. This CDR3 is CASSLGGSSNEQFF. The CDR3 nucleotides read TGCGCCAGCAGCCTCGGGGGGTCTTCCAATGAGCAGTTCTTC.

This clonotype was counted ten times or more. The CDR3 coding sequence is TGCAGCGTTGCACCCGGGACTAGCACAGATACGCAGTATTTT. Protein sequence: CSVAPGTSTDTQYF. V usage is TRBV29-1 and J usage is TRBJ2-3; a weak D match, TRBD2 (6 bases). Trimming cost V 4 bases and J 0 bases, with 11 bases left between them. The CDR3 loop spans 14 amino acids. The germline CDR1 and CDR2 sequences are SQVTM and ANQGSEA.

In nucleotides, the CDR3 is TGTGCCAGCTCACCAACGACAGGGATAGATACGCAGTATTTT. Its protein product is CASSPTTGIDTQYF. The rearrangement links TRBV18 to TRBJ2-3; 7 bases agree with TRBD1. The V gene's germline CDR1 is KGHSH and CDR2 LQKENI. This CDR3 is built from 14 residues. The V gene end was trimmed by 2 bases and the J gene end by 5 bases; junction bases not matched to a gene: 4.

At least ten counts were recorded for this clonotype. The chain has TRBV5-4 and TRBJ2-5; 14 bases are a match to TRBD2. This CDR3 has 16 residues. CDR1 SGHNT and CDR2 YYREEE come from the germline V gene (reference sequence). With 4 bases clipped from V and 5 bases from J, the junction kept 7 bases outside the gene matches. This chain's CDR3 is CASSKGLAGAGETQYF. The CDR3 nucleotides read TGTGCCAGCAGCAAGGGACTAGCGGGGGCGGGTGAGACCCAGTACTTC. Variable domain in full (rest from reference TRBV5-4 and TRBJ2-5): ETGVTQSPTHLIKTRGQQVTLRCSSQSGHNTVSWYQQALGQGPQFIFQYYREEENGRGNFPPRFSGLQFPNYSSELNVNALELDDSALYLCASSKGLAGAGETQYFGPGTRLLVL.

A few counts support this clonotype. The chain joins TRBV7-2 to TRBJ2-7, with TRBD1 matching over 7 bases. The CDR3 spans 13 residues. CDR1 and CDR2 (germline): SGHTA, FQGNSA. V gave up 6 bases and J gave up 6 bases; unmatched junction bases: 8. The CDR3 DNA is TGTGCCAGCAGGGGACAGCTGAATGGCGAGCAGTACTTC. It encodes CASRGQLNGEQYF.

In this sample, this clonotype turned up many times. V usage is TRBV20-1 and J usage is TRBJ2-5; TRBD1 matches 7 bases. There are 14 residues in the CDR3. V trimming: 2 bases; J trimming: 0 bases; junction bases outside the gene matches: 3. Germline V gene lookup returns CDR1 DFQATT and CDR2 SNEGSKA (reference sequence). The CDR3, as DNA: TGCAGTGCTAGAAAAGGGACAGACCAAGAGACCCAGTACTTC. This gives the protein CSARKGTDQETQYF.

This clonotype was seen at least ten times. The rearrangement joins TRBV7-9 to TRBJ1-5; tentatively, D is TRBD1 (5 bases). The CDR3 length is 17 residues. Germline V gene lookup returns CDR1 SEHNR and CDR2 FQNEAQ (reference sequence). V was trimmed by 1 base and J by 2 bases, leaving 15 bases between them. The CDR3 nucleotides read TGTGCCAGCAGCTTAGTGGCCCAGGGCGTCGGCAATCAGCCCCAGCATTTT. Encoded protein: CASSLVAQGVGNQPQHF.

As for this clonotype: A clone one base away is much larger, so this may be a read error. This chain links TRBV27 with TRBJ2-1; D may be TRBD1 or TRBD2 (5 bases each). Germline loops: CDR1 MNHEY, CDR2 SMNVEV (reference sequence). V was clipped by 0 bases and J by 3 bases, with 9 bases between them. The CDR3 totals 15 residues. The CDR3 nucleotides read TGTGCCAGCAGTTTATCGGGGGAAGTCTACAATGAGCAGTTCTTC. This codes for CASSLSGEVYNEQFF.

This clonotype has a count of ten or more. The V and J genes are TRBV27 and TRBJ2-3; 14 bases line up with TRBD2. The CDR3 is made up of 17 amino acids. The V segment lost 7 bases and the J segment 5 bases; nucleotides outside the gene matches: 11. Germline V gene lookup returns CDR1 MNHEY and CDR2 SMNVEV (reference sequence). CDR3 in DNA: TGTGCCAGCATTTCGACTAGCGGGAGGGCCAGGGGAGATACGCAGTATTTT. Its protein product is CASISTSGRARGDTQYF.

The chain recombines TRBV28 with TRBJ2-7; 10 bases are a match to TRBD2. The CDR3 contains 16 residues. Germline loops: CDR1 MDHEN, CDR2 SYDVKM. The trim removed 7 bases at V and 5 bases at J, leaving 14 bases unmatched. The CDR3 DNA is TGTGCCAGCACCCCTTTGGGGCTAGCGGGAGTCGACGAGCAGTACTTC. Amino acids: CASTPLGLAGVDEQYF.